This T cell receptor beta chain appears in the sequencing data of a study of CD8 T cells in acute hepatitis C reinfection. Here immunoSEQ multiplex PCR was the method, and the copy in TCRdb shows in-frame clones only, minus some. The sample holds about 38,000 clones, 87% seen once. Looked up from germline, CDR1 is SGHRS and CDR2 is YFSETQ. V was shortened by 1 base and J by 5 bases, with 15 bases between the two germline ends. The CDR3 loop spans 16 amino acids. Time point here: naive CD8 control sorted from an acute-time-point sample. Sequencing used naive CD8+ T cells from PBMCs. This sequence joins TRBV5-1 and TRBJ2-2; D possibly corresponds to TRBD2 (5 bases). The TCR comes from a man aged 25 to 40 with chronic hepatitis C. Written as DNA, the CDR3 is TGCGCCAGCAGCTTGTTGTGGCGGACGGGAACCGGGGAGCTGTTTTTT. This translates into CASSLLWRTGTGELFF.